Following are 27 T cell receptor beta chains from one sample sequenced in a study of T cell responses to AZD1222 COVID-19 vaccine. Generated by immunoSEQ multiplex PCR, the TCRdb table keeps only in-frame clones and is missing some. Of 100,000 to 150,000 clones detected, about 89% appear once; the ten largest clones hold 11%. Sample: peripheral blood, taken on day 0 of MenACWY control vaccination. The receptors here all came from an adult in good health.

The V gene is TRBV11-3, the J gene TRBJ1-1; maybe TRBD1 (5 bases). V lost 1 base, J lost 2 bases, and 17 bases lay in between. The CDR3 is made up of 17 amino acids. CDR1 and CDR2 from the germline V gene are SGHNT and YENEEA. CDR3 sequence (DNA): TGTGCCAGCAGCTTAGCTCTTTATGGGACGGCTAACACTGAAGCTTTCTTT. Protein sequence: CASSLALYGTANTEAFF.

V usage is TRBV6-2 or TRBV6-3 and J usage is TRBJ2-7, with D tentatively TRBD2 (6 bases). The CDR3 consists of 15 residues. V dropped 5 bases and J dropped 3 bases, with 17 bases sitting between them. CDR1 and CDR2 (germline): MNHEY, SVGEGT. Here the CDR3 DNA reads TGTGCCAGCAGTACCCACGGGACTGGTAACTACGAGCAGTACTTC. Protein product: CASSTHGTGNYEQYF.

This chain links TRBV7-2 with TRBJ1-2; D is undetermined. V lost 1 base, J lost 3 bases, and 12 bases lay in between. Germline CDR1 SGHTA, CDR2 FQGNSA. The CDR3 runs 15 residues. CDR3 sequence reads: CASSLVRRRHYGYTF. Written as DNA, the CDR3 is TGTGCCAGCAGCTTAGTTCGTCGCAGGCACTATGGCTACACCTTC.

CDR3 sequence: CASSSGTGEAYEQYF. CDR3 bases: TGCGCCAGCAGCTCCGGGACAGGGGAAGCCTACGAGCAGTACTTC. The genes are TRBV5-1 and TRBJ2-7; 10 bases line up with TRBD1. Trimming cost V 3 bases and J 2 bases; bases outside gene matches: 5. This CDR3 is 15 amino acids long. The germline V gene has CDR1 SGHRS and CDR2 YFSETQ.

This sequence joins TRBV5-1 and TRBJ1-1; D not resolved. Looked up from germline, CDR1 is SGHRS and CDR2 is YFSETQ. The CDR3 extends over 15 amino acids. Trimming removed 4 bases from V and 4 bases from J, with 17 bases in between. The CDR3 sequence is CASSPDFSTFTEAFF. CDR3 nucleotide sequence: TGCGCCAGCAGCCCCGATTTTTCGACTTTCACTGAAGCTTTCTTT.

This rearrangement joins TRBV7-9 to TRBJ1-5, with D possibly being TRBD1 (5 bases). In germline, CDR1 is SEHNR, CDR2 FQNEAQ (reference sequence). The V end was cut by 3 bases, the J end by 0 bases, with 12 bases between. The CDR3 is made up of 16 amino acids. CDR3 loop: CASSLVRGPSNQPQHF. The CDR3 DNA follows: TGTGCCAGCAGCTTGGTGAGGGGCCCTAGCAATCAGCCCCAGCATTTT.

The gene calls are TRBV6-6 and TRBJ1-1; tentatively, D is TRBD1 (6 bases). The CDR3 extends over 15 amino acids. V was clipped by 8 bases and J by 2 bases, with 18 bases between them. Germline CDR1 reads MNHNY; CDR2 reads SVGAGI (reference sequence). The CDR3 nucleotides read TGTGCCAGCGCCGGAACAGGGAGGAGAAACACTGAAGCTTTCTTT. It yields the protein CASAGTGRRNTEAFF.

The gene calls are TRBV6-5 and TRBJ1-6; D is perhaps TRBD1 (6 bases). Trimming cost V 8 bases and J 15 bases, with 11 bases left between them. Germline lookup yields CDR1 MNHEY and CDR2 SVGAGI. This CDR3 has 10 amino acids. The CDR3 sequence: CASGGQFLHF. In DNA, the CDR3 is TGTGCCAGCGGAGGACAGTTCCTCCACTTT.

This sequence joins TRBV29-1 and TRBJ1-2; D is uncertain. Germline CDR1 is SQVTM and CDR2 is ANQGSEA. The V and J ends lost 6 bases and 2 bases respectively, with 10 bases between them. CDR3 length: 12 residues. CDR3 sequence: CSVAVQNYGYTF. CDR3 bases: TGCAGCGTGGCAGTACAGAACTATGGCTACACCTTC.

This clone appeared a few times. The rearrangement links TRBV15 to TRBJ1-6; the match to TRBD1 covers 7 bases. CDR1 is LNHNV and CDR2 is YYDKDF in the germline V gene (reference sequence). This CDR3 is built from 15 residues. J gave up 9 bases and V 0 bases, and 5 bases lay outside the gene matches. CDR3 in amino acids: CATSRDATGSSPLHF. CDR3 coding DNA: TGTGCCACCAGCAGAGATGCGACAGGGTCTTCACCCCTCCACTTT.

V gene TRBV4-1 combines with J gene TRBJ1-5; no firm D call. The CDR3 sequence is 15 residues long. The germline gives CDR1 MGHRA, CDR2 YSYEKL. V was pared by 0 bases and J by 2 bases, with 8 bases between. The CDR3 protein is CASSQDLRGNQPQHF. As DNA, the CDR3 is TGCGCCAGCAGCCAAGATCTGCGGGGCAATCAGCCCCAGCATTTT.

The CDR3 spells CASSKGDRVIPPATNEKLFF. Written as DNA, the CDR3 is TGTGCCAGCAGCAAAGGGGACAGGGTTATCCCCCCTGCAACTAATGAAAAACTGTTTTTT. The rearrangement links TRBV21-1 to TRBJ1-4; TRBD1, the table's D call, lacks a check against the DNA. TRBV21-1 is tagged as a pseudogene. The CDR3 has 20 amino acids.

This chain connects TRBV29-1 to TRBJ1-2; 7 nucleotides agree with TRBD1. The CDR3 is 12 residues long. Germline loops: CDR1 SQVTM, CDR2 ANQGSEA. Germline trimming cut 7 bases from V and 6 bases from J; bases unmatched to any gene: 8. The CDR3 reads CSAQTGKDGYTF. CDR3 sequence (DNA): TGCAGCGCTCAGACAGGGAAGGATGGCTACACCTTC.

The chain uses TRBV12-3 or TRBV12-4 and TRBJ2-5; 7 bases match TRBD1. The CDR3 covers 13 residues. With 6 bases clipped from V and 0 bases from J, the junction kept 1 base outside the gene matches. The CDR3 DNA follows: TGTGCCAGCAGGACAGGGTACCAAGAGACCCAGTACTTC. Its translation is CASRTGYQETQYF.

The chain combines TRBV7-2 with TRBJ1-2, with TRBD1 identical over 8 bases. V shed 3 bases, J shed 4 bases, and the junction held 1 base outside the gene matches. Germline V gene lookup returns CDR1 SGHTA and CDR2 FQGNSA. CDR3 length: 13 amino acids. In DNA form, the CDR3 reads TGTGCCAGCAGCTTGGGACAGGTCTATGGCTACACCTTC. Residues: CASSLGQVYGYTF. Variable domain in full (rest from reference TRBV7-2 and TRBJ1-2): GAGVSQSPSNKVTEKGKDVELRCDPISGHTALYWYRQSLGQGLEFLIYFQGNSAPDKSGLPSDRFSAERTGGSVSTLTIQRTQQEDSAVYLCASSLGQVYGYTFGSGTRLTVV.

A single count supports this clone. The chain uses TRBV11-3 and TRBJ2-7; 10 bases map to TRBD2. The CDR3 consists of 15 residues. Germline trimming cut 4 bases from V and 5 bases from J; bases unmatched to any gene: 8. Germline CDR1 and CDR2: SGHNT and YENEEA. The CDR3 DNA is TGTGCCAGCAGCTCCGGAGTAGCGGGAGGAAACGAGCAGTACTTC. It yields the protein CASSSGVAGGNEQYF.

The chain uses TRBV12-2 and TRBJ1-3. TRBV12-2 is annotated as a pseudogene. The CDR3 is 12 residues long. CDR3 amino acids: CASRLAGNTIYF. The CDR3 bases are TGTGCAAGCCGATTAGCTGGAAACACCATATATTTT.

The chain links TRBV7-7 to TRBJ2-2, with D tentatively TRBD1 (6 bases). Trimming shortened V by 5 bases and J by 1 base, and 14 bases separated the two germline ends. The CDR3 extends over 16 amino acids. CDR1 and CDR2 from the germline V gene are SSHAT and FNYEAQ (reference sequence). CDR3 residues: CASSVDSGVNTGELFF. CDR3 DNA: TGTGCCAGCAGCGTAGACTCAGGGGTGAACACCGGGGAGCTGTTTTTT.

V usage is TRBV11-2 and J usage is TRBJ2-3; unclear D gene. The V end was cut by 1 base, the J end by 3 bases, with 8 bases between. The CDR3 has 14 amino acids. The germline gives CDR1 SGHAT, CDR2 FQNNGV. DNA for the CDR3: TGTGCCAGCAGCTTAGGGGCGGAAACAGATACGCAGTATTTT. The encoded protein is CASSLGAETDTQYF.

The chain has TRBV29-1 and TRBJ1-1; 7 bases are shared with TRBD1. The germline CDR1 and CDR2 sequences are SQVTM and ANQGSEA. The J segment lost 0 bases and the V segment lost 4 bases, leaving 5 bases of the junction unmatched. The length of the CDR3 is 14 residues. CDR3 nucleotide sequence: TGCAGCGTTGTGGGGGACAGACTGAACACTGAAGCTTTCTTT. Its protein is CSVVGDRLNTEAFF.

This clone was seen a single time. This chain joins TRBV9 and TRBJ1-3; D call uncertain. V lost 1 base, J lost 0 bases, and 11 bases lay in between. Germline V gives CDR1 SGDLS, CDR2 YYNGEE. The CDR3 contains 16 residues. Here the CDR3 reads CASSVLEASSGNTIYF. In DNA, the CDR3 is TGTGCCAGCAGCGTATTGGAGGCGAGCTCTGGAAACACCATATATTTT. The whole variable domain, filled in from reference TRBV9 and TRBJ1-3, reads DSGVTQTPKHLITATGQRVTLRCSPRSGDLSVYWYQQSLDQGLQFLIQYYNGEERAKGNILERFSAQQFPDLHSELNLSSLELGDSALYFCASSVLEASSGNTIYFGEGSWLTVV.

V usage is TRBV27 and J usage is TRBJ2-1, with 11 bases matching TRBD2. After removal of 2 bases from V and 6 bases from J, the junction contained 6 bases not matched to a gene. Germline-derived CDR1 and CDR2 are MNHEY and SMNVEV (reference sequence). The CDR3 has 16 amino acids. CDR3 loop: CASSLILAGGINEQFF. Here the CDR3 DNA reads TGTGCCAGCAGTTTAATTCTAGCGGGAGGAATCAATGAGCAGTTCTTC.

The rearrangement links TRBV6-2 or TRBV6-3 to TRBJ2-3; TRBD2 matches 9 bases. V was clipped by 5 bases and J by 2 bases; unmatched bases: 8. This CDR3 spans 16 amino acids. Germline CDR1 is MNHEY and CDR2 is SVGEGT. The CDR3 region has the DNA TGTGCCAGCAGTCACTTGACTAGCGGAAACACAGATACGCAGTATTTT. This translates into CASSHLTSGNTDTQYF.

The V and J genes are TRBV9 and TRBJ2-3, with 8 bases aligning to TRBD1. After removal of 0 bases from V and 5 bases from J, the junction contained 8 bases not matched to a gene. The V gene's germline CDR1 is SGDLS and CDR2 YYNGEE. The CDR3 length is 16 residues. The CDR3 sequence is CASSVGGTGVGDTQYF. For the CDR3, the DNA is TGTGCCAGCAGCGTAGGAGGGACAGGTGTAGGAGATACGCAGTATTTT.

This chain uses TRBV5-1 with TRBJ2-5; 7 positions agree with TRBD1. The CDR3 is 13 amino acids. Germline values: CDR1 SGHRS, CDR2 YFSETQ. Trimming took 4 bases from V and 8 from J; bases not matched to a gene: 8. For the CDR3, the DNA is TGCGCCAGCAGCGAAGGGACAGAACCAACCCAGTACTTC. This translates into CASSEGTEPTQYF.

This clone was recorded only once. The chain couples TRBV5-1 to TRBJ2-1; D uncertain. CDR1 is SGHRS, CDR2 YFSETQ, per germline. The CDR3 is 13 residues long. With 0 bases removed from V and 4 bases from J, the gap between germline ends came to 5 bases. CDR3 sequence (DNA): TGCGCCAGCAGCTTGGTGGCTTACAATGAGCAGTTCTTC. This encodes CASSLVAYNEQFF.

This chain connects TRBV6-4 to TRBJ2-1; a weak D match, TRBD1 (6 bases). V lost 10 bases, J lost 3 bases, and 22 bases lay in between. The CDR3 has 16 amino acids. The V gene's germline CDR1 is MRHNA and CDR2 SNTAGT. This CDR3 is CATAPQGLAVYNEQFF. The DNA for the CDR3 is TGTGCCACCGCCCCCCAGGGGCTAGCCGTCTACAATGAGCAGTTCTTC.